These T cell receptor beta chains were read from a single sample in a study of beta chain features in type 1 diabetes. Assay used: immunoSEQ multiplex PCR; TCRdb lists only in-frame clones, some missing. The sample has 500,000 to 800,000 clones, 9.5% to 15% seen once; the top ten hold over 0.1%. Sequenced sample: naive CD4+ T cells from blood. Receptors originate from a man aged 30 to 39 with type 1 diabetes. Both conserved end residues are part of each CDR3. The D gene is left open where the match is weak. Not all rows give a size; the values are once, few, many and, for expanded clones, a class.

TGCAGCGTTGCCGTAGAGACCCAGTACTTC,CSVAVETQYF,NA,10,NA,TRBV29-1,TRBJ2-5
TGTGCCAGCAGCTTCTGGACGGAAACTAATGAAAAACTGTTTTTT,CASSFWTETNEKLFF,NA,15,NA,TRBV2,TRBJ1-4
TGTGCCAGCAGTGAATTGCACCTACAGGGTGAGCAGTTCTTC,CASSELHLQGEQFF,few,14,NA,TRBV25-1,TRBJ2-1
TGCAGCGTGTCCGACAGGAGAAGATACTCCACCTTC,CSVSDRRRYSTF,NA,12,NA,TRBV29-1,TRBJ1-2
TGTGCCTGGAGTGTTGGTGGGGTCGCAGATACGCAGTATTTT,CAWSVGGVADTQYF,NA,14,NA,TRBV30,TRBJ2-3
TGTGCCAGCAGCGTTACGGGACAGGGGCTCTACACCGGGGAGCTGTTTTTT,CASSVTGQGLYTGELFF,NA,17,TRBD1,TRBV9,TRBJ2-2
TGTGCCAGTAGTCCTCCGGGACAGGGGCGCGGTCAGCCCCAGCATTTT,CASSPPGQGRGQPQHF,few,16,TRBD1,TRBV19,TRBJ1-5
TGTGCCAGCAGGGCAACAGGGATCAATTCACCCCTCCACTTT,CASRATGINSPLHF,NA,14,NA,TRBV7-2,TRBJ1-6
TGCGTTGTTGGACAGGGTGTGAGTGAGCAGTACTTC,CVVGQGVSEQYF,NA,12,TRBD1,TRBV28,TRBJ2-7
TGTGCCAGCTCACCCTTCGGGGGGGACACAGATACGCAGTATTTT,CASSPFGGDTDTQYF,NA,15,TRBD2,TRBV18,TRBJ2-3
TGTGCCAGCTCACCAGGGGCTAGCAATCAGCCCCAGCATTTT,CASSPGASNQPQHF,few,14,NA,TRBV18,TRBJ1-5